The next 10 T cell receptor beta chains were all read from a single sample in a study of shared clonotypes between healthy human individuals. Method: immunoSEQ multiplex PCR; TCRdb's copy keeps in-frame clones and lacks some. The data hold approximately 2,000,000 clones, with about 94% observed a single time. CD45RO-negative cells were positively selected for CCR7, leaving out terminally differentiated effector memory CD45RA+ cells. The source material was naive CD8+ T cells from PBMCs. These receptors originate from a man aged 18-30 years in good health. Some clones in this sample may be carry-over from other donors' samples.

The chain couples TRBV4-1 to TRBJ2-7; D is tentatively TRBD1 or TRBD2 (5 bases each). CDR1 and CDR2 (germline): MGHRA, YSYEKL. V was cut by 3 bases and J by 4 bases, with 16 bases left in between. The CDR3 length is 15 residues. The CDR3 region has the DNA TGCGCCAGCAGCCAGACCACGGGGACCAGGTACGAGCAGTACTTC. Translating it yields CASSQTTGTRYEQYF.

This chain joins TRBV7-3 and TRBJ2-1, with unresolved D. Germline assignment: CDR1 SGHTA and CDR2 FQGTGA. The CDR3 sequence is 18 residues long. Trimming stripped 3 bases from V and 0 bases from J, with 18 bases between. The CDR3 bases are TGTGCCAGCAGCTTGGTCCCTTTGACGCTTAGCTCCTACAATGAGCAGTTCTTC. Encoded protein: CASSLVPLTLSSYNEQFF.

This chain links TRBV30 with TRBJ2-7; no clear D gene. Per the germline V gene, CDR1 is GTSNPN and CDR2 is SVGIG (reference sequence). The CDR3 sequence is 12 residues long. The V gene lost 0 bases and the J gene lost 5 bases, with 8 bases spanning the gap. CDR3 nucleotide sequence: TGTGCCTGGAGTGTTACGAACCACGAGCAGTACTTC. Translated, it gives CAWSVTNHEQYF. Full variable domain (remainder filled in from reference TRBV30 and TRBJ2-7): SQTIHQWPATLVQPVGSPLSLECTVEGTSNPNLYWYRQAAGRGLQLLFYSVGIGQISSEVPQNLSASRPQDRQFILSSKKLLLSDSGFYLCAWSVTNHEQYFGPGTRLTVT.

This clone was counted only a few times. The genes are TRBV27 and TRBJ1-2, with 7 bases that match TRBD1. Germline-derived CDR1 and CDR2 are MNHEY and SMNVEV (reference sequence). This CDR3 is built from 13 residues. V shed 5 bases, J shed 6 bases, and the junction held 6 bases outside the gene matches. The CDR3 region is CASSRGTVDGYTF. CDR3 nucleotides: TGTGCCAGCAGTAGAGGGACAGTTGATGGCTACACCTTC.

This chain joins TRBV18 and TRBJ2-7; D uncertain. The CDR3 loop spans 16 amino acids. Germline CDR1 KGHSH, CDR2 LQKENI. Trimming left V 6 bases short and J 0 bases short, with 18 bases between. CDR3 region: CASSSLWQELSYEQYF. DNA of the CDR3: TGTGCCAGCTCTTCCCTTTGGCAGGAACTCTCCTACGAGCAGTACTTC.

The chain joins TRBV7-8 to TRBJ1-5, with 7 bases that match TRBD1. The V and J ends lost 4 bases and 7 bases, in that order; junction bases with no gene match: 10. Germline values: CDR1 SGHVS, CDR2 FQNEAQ. The CDR3 covers 15 residues. CDR3 sequence: CASSSSRRGQQPQHF. Here the CDR3 DNA reads TGTGCCAGCAGCTCCTCCCGGAGGGGGCAACAGCCCCAGCATTTT.

The chain is built from TRBV6-5 and TRBJ2-7; D call uncertain. The germline V gene has CDR1 MNHEY and CDR2 SVGAGI. This CDR3 region has 14 residues. Trimming left V 5 bases short and J 5 bases short, with 16 bases between. The CDR3 here is CASSEIAGSHEQYF. The CDR3 bases are TGTGCCAGCAGTGAAATAGCAGGTAGCCACGAGCAGTACTTC.

The gene calls are TRBV5-1 and TRBJ2-1, with D tentatively TRBD2 (6 bases). The germline V gene encodes CDR1 SGHRS and CDR2 YFSETQ. V lost 0 bases and J lost 9, with 13 bases in between. CDR3 size: 14 residues. The CDR3 DNA follows: TGCGCCAGCAGCTTGGACCTAACTAGCAGTGAGCAGTTCTTC. Residues: CASSLDLTSSEQFF.

The chain couples TRBV6-4 to TRBJ1-1, with D possibly being TRBD1 (6 bases). Trimming left V 6 bases short and J 0 bases short, with 11 bases between. CDR1 MRHNA and CDR2 SNTAGT come from the germline V gene. There are 14 residues in the CDR3. CDR3 DNA sequence: TGTGCCAGCAGGGCCGACAGGCTGAACACTGAAGCTTTCTTT. Residues: CASRADRLNTEAFF.

This clone was observed a single time. The chain employs TRBV7-6 and TRBJ2-2; D is unresolved. Germline V gives CDR1 SGHVS, CDR2 FNYEAQ. Trimming pared 3 bases from V and 0 bases from J, leaving 2 bases between. CDR3 length equals 13 residues. The CDR3, as DNA: TGTGCCAGCAGCTTCACGAACACCGGGGAGCTGTTTTTT. Protein sequence: CASSFTNTGELFF.